A single sample gave rise to the 7 T cell receptor beta chains below, sequenced in a study of shared clonotypes between healthy human individuals. Libraries were prepared by immunoSEQ multiplex PCR; TCRdb keeps only in-frame clonotypes and omits some of them. The sample lists about 1 million clones; around 76% were seen once. The source material was memory CD4+ T cells sorted from blood. Subset in this sample: CD45RA-negative fraction. The receptors were gathered from a man in his late teens or twenties in good health.

This chain connects TRBV6-1 to TRBJ1-3; D gene ambiguous. CDR1 and CDR2 from the germline V gene are MNHNS and SASEGT. There are 14 residues in the CDR3. Trimming removed 2 bases from V and 4 bases from J, with 9 bases in between. CDR3 region: CASSEIGFGNTIYF. The CDR3 DNA sequence: TGTGCCAGCAGTGAAATCGGGTTCGGAAACACCATATATTTT.

Notes on this clone: At the DNA level, this CDR3 is encoded by other sequences in the same sample as well. The V gene is TRBV30, the J gene TRBJ1-1; D perhaps matches TRBD1 (5 bases). The germline gives CDR1 GTSNPN, CDR2 SVGIG (reference sequence). This CDR3 region has 13 residues. Trimming took 2 bases from V and 2 from J, leaving 9 bases between them. This chain's CDR3 is CAWSNGGNTEAFF. The DNA of the CDR3 is TGTGCCTGGAGTAACGGGGGAAACACTGAAGCTTTCTTT.

The V call is TRBV29-1, the J call TRBJ2-5; 8 bases agree with TRBD2. V lost 3 bases, J lost 5 bases, and 5 bases stayed unmatched. There are 13 residues in the CDR3. Germline assignment: CDR1 SQVTM and CDR2 ANQGSEA. CDR3 region: CSVDVSGSETQYF. DNA for the CDR3: TGCAGCGTTGATGTCAGCGGGAGCGAGACCCAGTACTTC.

Comments on this clone: One end of the junction fails to match germline, which may point to a read error. CDR3 DNA: TGCAGCGTCCGTGGGACAGGGAACTGGTATGGCTTC. It specifies CSVRGTGNWYGF. V and J are TRBV29-1 and TRBJ1-2; the match to TRBD1 covers 9 bases. In germline, CDR1 is SQVTM, CDR2 ANQGSEA. The CDR3 is made up of 12 amino acids. The full variable domain, in which reference TRBV29-1 and TRBJ1-2 provide the parts outside the CDR3, is SAVISQKPSRDICQRGTSLTIQCQVDSQVTMMFWYRQQPGQSLTLIATANQGSEATYESGFVIDKFPISRPNLTFSTLTVSNMSPEDSSIYLCSVRGTGNWYGFGSGTRLTVV.

This chain links TRBV19 with TRBJ2-5; maybe TRBD1 (7 bases). Trimming left V 1 base short and J 3 bases short, with 9 bases between. CDR1 LNHDA and CDR2 SQIVND come from the germline V gene (reference sequence). This CDR3 comprises 14 residues. The CDR3 reads CASSIGGTEETQYF. CDR3 bases: TGTGCCAGTAGTATAGGCGGGACAGAAGAGACCCAGTACTTC.

This rearrangement joins TRBV19 to TRBJ2-3, with D possibly being TRBD1 (5 bases). The germline CDR1 and CDR2 sequences are LNHDA and SQIVND (reference sequence). V was trimmed by 3 bases and J by 4 bases, leaving 11 bases between them. The CDR3 is made up of 14 amino acids. The CDR3: CASSMGPASDTQYF. Written as DNA, the CDR3 is TGTGCCAGTAGTATGGGGCCCGCCTCAGATACGCAGTATTTT.

V and J are TRBV7-2 and TRBJ1-3, with 8 bases identical to TRBD1. The CDR3 loop spans 14 amino acids. J lost 3 bases, V lost 5 bases, and 3 bases had no gene match. Germline V gene lookup returns CDR1 SGHTA and CDR2 FQGNSA. For the CDR3, the DNA is TGTGCCAGCAGCCCCACAGGGGGTGGAAACACCATATATTTT. Its protein product is CASSPTGGGNTIYF. Variable domain in full (rest from reference TRBV7-2 and TRBJ1-3): GAGVSQSPSNKVTEKGKDVELRCDPISGHTALYWYRQSLGQGLEFLIYFQGNSAPDKSGLPSDRFSAERTGGSVSTLTIQRTQQEDSAVYLCASSPTGGGNTIYFGEGSWLTVV.